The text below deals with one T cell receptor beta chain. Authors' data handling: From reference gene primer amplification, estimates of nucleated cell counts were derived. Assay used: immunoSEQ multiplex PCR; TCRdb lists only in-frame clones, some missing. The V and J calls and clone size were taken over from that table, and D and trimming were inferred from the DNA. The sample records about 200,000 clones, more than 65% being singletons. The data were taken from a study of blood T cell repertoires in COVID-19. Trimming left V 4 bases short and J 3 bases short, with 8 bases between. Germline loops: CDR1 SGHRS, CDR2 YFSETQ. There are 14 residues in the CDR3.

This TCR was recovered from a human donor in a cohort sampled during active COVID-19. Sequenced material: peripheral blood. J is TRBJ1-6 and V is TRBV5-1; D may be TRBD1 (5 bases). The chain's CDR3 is CASSADSYNSPLHF. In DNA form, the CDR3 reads TGCGCCAGCAGCGCTGACAGCTATAATTCACCCCTCCACTTT.